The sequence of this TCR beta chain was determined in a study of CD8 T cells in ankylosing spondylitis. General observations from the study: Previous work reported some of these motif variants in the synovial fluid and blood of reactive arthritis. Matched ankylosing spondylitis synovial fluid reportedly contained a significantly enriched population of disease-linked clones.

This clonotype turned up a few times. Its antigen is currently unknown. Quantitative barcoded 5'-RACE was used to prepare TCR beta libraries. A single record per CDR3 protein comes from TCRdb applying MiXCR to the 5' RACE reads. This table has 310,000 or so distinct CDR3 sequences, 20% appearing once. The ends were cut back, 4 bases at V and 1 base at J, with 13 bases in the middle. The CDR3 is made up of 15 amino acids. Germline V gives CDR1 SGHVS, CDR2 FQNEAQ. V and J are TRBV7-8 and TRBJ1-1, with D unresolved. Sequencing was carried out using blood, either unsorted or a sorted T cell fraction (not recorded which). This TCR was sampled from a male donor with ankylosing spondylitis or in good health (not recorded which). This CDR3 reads CASSWTGIRNTEAFF. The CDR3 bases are TGTGCCAGCAGCTGGACGGGCATCCGGAACACTGAAGCTTTCTTT.